A selection of T cell receptor beta chains follows, all from one sample in a study of blood T cell repertoires in COVID-19. The method was immunoSEQ multiplex PCR; TCRdb's version includes in-frame clones alone and lacks a portion of them. Seen here are about 260,000 clones, roughly 88% observed once, and the top ten hold 2.5% to 3.5%. Sequencing was done on a sample of PBMCs or T cells enriched from blood (not recorded which). Receptors were obtained from a woman between 40 and 50 years old who had been exposed to COVID-19. CDR3s include the opening cysteine and the closing phenylalanine or tryptophan. Fields, in order: CDR3 DNA, CDR3 protein, D gene, J gene, CDR3 length, clone size, V gene. A D gene is named only where the DNA matches it firmly. Where a row states a size, it is once, few, many or the class of an expanded clone; other rows omit it.

CDR3nt: TGTGCCAGCAGTGAAGCAGCGGGGGCCGATACGCAGTATTTT
CDR3aa: CASSEAAGADTQYF
d_gene: TRBD2
j_gene: TRBJ2-3
len: 14
abundance: -
v_gene: TRBV6-1

CDR3nt: TGTGCCAGCAGTGAACAATCAGGAAGGCAGCCCCAGCATTTT
CDR3aa: CASSEQSGRQPQHF
d_gene: -
j_gene: TRBJ1-5
len: 14
abundance: -
v_gene: TRBV2

CDR3nt: TGTGCCAGCAGCTTCGATCTTAGCGGGAGCTCCTACAATGAGCAGTTCTTC
CDR3aa: CASSFDLSGSSYNEQFF
d_gene: TRBD2
j_gene: TRBJ2-1
len: 17
abundance: once
v_gene: TRBV11-3

CDR3nt: TGTGCCAGCAGCTTAGTGCGACTAGCCGTTCGGGGGACCCAGTACTTC
CDR3aa: CASSLVRLAVRGTQYF
d_gene: TRBD2
j_gene: TRBJ2-5
len: 16
abundance: -
v_gene: TRBV11-2

CDR3nt: TGTGCCAGCAGTGAATTCCGCACCCTCGGCACTGAAGCTTTCTTT
CDR3aa: CASSEFRTLGTEAFF
d_gene: -
j_gene: TRBJ1-1
len: 15
abundance: -
v_gene: TRBV25-1

CDR3nt: TGTGCCAGCAGCTCCTACAGCAGCACAGATACGCAGTATTTT
CDR3aa: CASSSYSSTDTQYF
d_gene: -
j_gene: TRBJ2-3
len: 14
abundance: -
v_gene: TRBV9

CDR3nt: TGTGCCAGCAGCCACCAGGGTCCCGGAAACACCATATATTTT
CDR3aa: CASSHQGPGNTIYF
d_gene: -
j_gene: TRBJ1-3
len: 14
abundance: few
v_gene: TRBV3-1/TRBV3-2

CDR3nt: TGTGCCATCAGTGAGTCTATTTCCGAGCAGTACTTC
CDR3aa: CAISESISEQYF
d_gene: -
j_gene: TRBJ2-7
len: 12
abundance: -
v_gene: TRBV10-3

CDR3nt: TGCGCCAGCAGTTTGCTCTCCTACGAGCAGTACTTC
CDR3aa: CASSLLSYEQYF
d_gene: -
j_gene: TRBJ2-7
len: 12
abundance: -
v_gene: TRBV5-1

CDR3nt: TGTGCCAGTAGTATATCCGGTCAACGGGGAGTCGAAAAACTGTTTTTT
CDR3aa: CASSISGQRGVEKLFF
d_gene: -
j_gene: TRBJ1-4
len: 16
abundance: -
v_gene: TRBV19

CDR3nt: TGTGCCAGCAGCTACGGGGGGATAGATACGCAGTATTTT
CDR3aa: CASSYGGIDTQYF
d_gene: TRBD2
j_gene: TRBJ2-3
len: 13
abundance: -
v_gene: TRBV7-8

CDR3nt: TGTGCCAGTAGTATAGGCTCCGGGTTTAATGAAAAACTGTTTTTT
CDR3aa: CASSIGSGFNEKLFF
d_gene: -
j_gene: TRBJ1-4
len: 15
abundance: -
v_gene: TRBV19

CDR3nt: TGTGCCTGGAGTTGGGTCAGGGGGCGCGAAAAACTGTTTTTT
CDR3aa: CAWSWVRGREKLFF
d_gene: TRBD1
j_gene: TRBJ1-4
len: 14
abundance: once
v_gene: TRBV30

CDR3nt: TGCGCCAGCAGCCCGCGGACAGATTCTATCTCACCCCTCCACTTT
CDR3aa: CASSPRTDSISPLHF
d_gene: -
j_gene: TRBJ1-6
len: 15
abundance: -
v_gene: TRBV5-1

CDR3nt: TGTGCCAGCAGCTTGGAAGGGGGTGAATTCTATAATTCACCCCTCCACTTT
CDR3aa: CASSLEGGEFYNSPLHF
d_gene: -
j_gene: TRBJ1-6
len: 17
abundance: -
v_gene: TRBV5-4

CDR3nt: TGTGCCAGCTGCCGCGGGGGGAACACAGATACGCAGTATTTT
CDR3aa: CASCRGGNTDTQYF
d_gene: TRBD2
j_gene: TRBJ2-3
len: 14
abundance: -
v_gene: TRBV6-5

CDR3nt: TGTGCCTGGAGTGTTCAGGGGCGCGGAACTGAAGCTTTCTTT
CDR3aa: CAWSVQGRGTEAFF
d_gene: -
j_gene: TRBJ1-1
len: 14
abundance: -
v_gene: TRBV30

CDR3nt: TGTGCCAGCAGCCGATCGGGACTAATCGATCAGCCCCAGCATTTT
CDR3aa: CASSRSGLIDQPQHF
d_gene: -
j_gene: TRBJ1-5
len: 15
abundance: -
v_gene: TRBV6-5

CDR3nt: TGTGCCAGCAGCTACCCTAGCACTGAAGCTTTCTTT
CDR3aa: CASSYPSTEAFF
d_gene: -
j_gene: TRBJ1-1
len: 12
abundance: once
v_gene: TRBV7-9

CDR3nt: TGTGCCTGCGGTCCGGGGGTAGCGGGAGTCGGGGAGCTGTTTTTT
CDR3aa: CACGPGVAGVGELFF
d_gene: TRBD2
j_gene: TRBJ2-2
len: 15
abundance: -
v_gene: TRBV27

CDR3nt: TGTGCCAGCAGCCCCCAAGGCGAGGGTAGTGGCTACACCTTC
CDR3aa: CASSPQGEGSGYTF
d_gene: -
j_gene: TRBJ1-2
len: 14
abundance: -
v_gene: TRBV9

CDR3nt: TGTGCCAGCAGCTTACAGCTAGCGGACGAGCAGTACTTC
CDR3aa: CASSLQLADEQYF
d_gene: TRBD2
j_gene: TRBJ2-7
len: 13
abundance: -
v_gene: TRBV7-6

CDR3nt: TGTGCCAGCAGTTACCAGGGTCTGAACACTGAAGCTTTCTTT
CDR3aa: CASSYQGLNTEAFF
d_gene: -
j_gene: TRBJ1-1
len: 14
abundance: -
v_gene: TRBV6-5

CDR3nt: TGTGCCAGCAGTTTTTGGGGGACAGGGAGAAGGGGTTATGGCTACACCTTC
CDR3aa: CASSFWGTGRRGYGYTF
d_gene: TRBD1
j_gene: TRBJ1-2
len: 17
abundance: -
v_gene: TRBV28

CDR3nt: TGTGCCTGGAGACAGATCTCTGGAAACACCATATATTTT
CDR3aa: CAWRQISGNTIYF
d_gene: -
j_gene: TRBJ1-3
len: 13
abundance: -
v_gene: TRBV30

CDR3nt: TGTGCTAGCAGCTTACTCGGACTAGCGGGGGATGAGCAGTTCTTC
CDR3aa: CASSLLGLAGDEQFF
d_gene: TRBD2
j_gene: TRBJ2-1
len: 15
abundance: -
v_gene: TRBV7-7

CDR3nt: TGTGCCAGCAGCTTAGCGGGACAGGGAACCGGGGAGCTGTTTTTT
CDR3aa: CASSLAGQGTGELFF
d_gene: TRBD1
j_gene: TRBJ2-2
len: 15
abundance: -
v_gene: TRBV7-8

CDR3nt: TGCGCCAGCAGCCCGGGACAGGGGAAGAGGAACACTGAAGCTTTCTTT
CDR3aa: CASSPGQGKRNTEAFF
d_gene: TRBD1
j_gene: TRBJ1-1
len: 16
abundance: few
v_gene: TRBV5-1

CDR3nt: TGTGCCAGCAGCACAGGGGGCAATCAGCCCCAGCATTTT
CDR3aa: CASSTGGNQPQHF
d_gene: TRBD1
j_gene: TRBJ1-5
len: 13
abundance: -
v_gene: TRBV12-3/TRBV12-4

CDR3nt: TGTGCCAGCAGCCGTGCTCTAGCGGGGGGAGGGAATGAGCAGTTCTTC
CDR3aa: CASSRALAGGGNEQFF
d_gene: TRBD2
j_gene: TRBJ2-1
len: 16
abundance: -
v_gene: TRBV3-1/TRBV3-2

CDR3nt: TGTGCCAGCAGCCTACTAGAGGCCTACGAGCAGTACTTC
CDR3aa: CASSLLEAYEQYF
d_gene: -
j_gene: TRBJ2-7
len: 13
abundance: once
v_gene: TRBV12-3/TRBV12-4

CDR3nt: TGTGCCACCAGCAGAGATAGAGATACGCAGTATTTT
CDR3aa: CATSRDRDTQYF
d_gene: -
j_gene: TRBJ2-3
len: 12
abundance: -
v_gene: TRBV15

CDR3nt: TGTGCCAGCAGTGAACCGATACTGAGCGGGGAGACCCAGTACTTC
CDR3aa: CASSEPILSGETQYF
d_gene: -
j_gene: TRBJ2-5
len: 15
abundance: -
v_gene: TRBV6-1

CDR3nt: TGTGCCAGCAGCTCTTACCCGACAGGGGGCTTCACCGGGGAGCTGTTTTTT
CDR3aa: CASSSYPTGGFTGELFF
d_gene: TRBD1
j_gene: TRBJ2-2
len: 17
abundance: few
v_gene: TRBV7-9

CDR3nt: TGTGCCAGCAGCCAATATGAGACAAGCTCCTACGAGCAGTACTTC
CDR3aa: CASSQYETSSYEQYF
d_gene: -
j_gene: TRBJ2-7
len: 15
abundance: -
v_gene: TRBV4-2

CDR3nt: TGTGCCAGCAGTTACTCGATAGTGTCCTATGGCTACACCTTC
CDR3aa: CASSYSIVSYGYTF
d_gene: -
j_gene: TRBJ1-2
len: 14
abundance: -
v_gene: TRBV6-5

CDR3nt: TGTGCCAGCAGCTTATCGGAGGCCCAGGACAGTACCTACGAGCAGTACTTC
CDR3aa: CASSLSEAQDSTYEQYF
d_gene: -
j_gene: TRBJ2-7
len: 17
abundance: -
v_gene: TRBV7-8

CDR3nt: TGTGCCAGCAGTCAAGGATCCGGGGCAGATACGCAGTATTTT
CDR3aa: CASSQGSGADTQYF
d_gene: -
j_gene: TRBJ2-3
len: 14
abundance: -
v_gene: TRBV7-2

CDR3nt: TGTGCCAGCAGTACGGCAGGGGCTGGGGCCAACGTCCTGACTTTC
CDR3aa: CASSTAGAGANVLTF
d_gene: -
j_gene: TRBJ2-6
len: 15
abundance: once
v_gene: TRBV27

CDR3nt: TGTGCCAGCAGCTTGGCCCGAGGTCGATCGAGCTCCTACAATGAGCAGTTCTTC
CDR3aa: CASSLARGRSSSYNEQFF
d_gene: -
j_gene: TRBJ2-1
len: 18
abundance: many
v_gene: TRBV5-4

CDR3nt: TGTGCCAGCAGCTTAATTCGTTGGGGGGGCCTAGACCTCTCTGGGGCCAACGTCCTGACTTTC
CDR3aa: CASSLIRWGGLDLSGANVLTF
d_gene: -
j_gene: TRBJ2-6
len: 21
abundance: -
v_gene: TRBV7-8

CDR3nt: TGTGCCAGCAGCCAAGGTGGTAGCGGGGGTCCTGAAGAGACCCAGTACTTC
CDR3aa: CASSQGGSGGPEETQYF
d_gene: TRBD2
j_gene: TRBJ2-5
len: 17
abundance: -
v_gene: TRBV3-1/TRBV3-2

CDR3nt: TGCAGCGTTTACGACAGGGACAACTATGGCTACACCTTC
CDR3aa: CSVYDRDNYGYTF
d_gene: TRBD1
j_gene: TRBJ1-2
len: 13
abundance: -
v_gene: TRBV29-1

CDR3nt: TGTGCCAGCAGCCCCTTTGATGAGCAGTTCTTC
CDR3aa: CASSPFDEQFF
d_gene: -
j_gene: TRBJ2-1
len: 11
abundance: -
v_gene: TRBV7-8

CDR3nt: TGTGCCACCAGTGTTGCCGGCGGGTATGGCTACACCTTC
CDR3aa: CATSVAGGYGYTF
d_gene: -
j_gene: TRBJ1-2
len: 13
abundance: -
v_gene: TRBV24-1

CDR3nt: TGTGCCAGCAGCCCGGACAGGACACATGGCTACACCTTC
CDR3aa: CASSPDRTHGYTF
d_gene: TRBD1
j_gene: TRBJ1-2
len: 13
abundance: -
v_gene: TRBV6-2/TRBV6-3

CDR3nt: TGTGCCAGCAGCTTGGAAGTCGCGTTTAATGAGCAGTTCTTC
CDR3aa: CASSLEVAFNEQFF
d_gene: -
j_gene: TRBJ2-1
len: 14
abundance: -
v_gene: TRBV5-1

CDR3nt: TGTGCCAGCAGCTTGGCAGGGGCCTACAATGAGCAGTTCTTC
CDR3aa: CASSLAGAYNEQFF
d_gene: -
j_gene: TRBJ2-1
len: 14
abundance: -
v_gene: TRBV5-1

CDR3nt: TGCGCCAGCAGCACCAGACAGACGGTTTACACTGAAGCTTTCTTT
CDR3aa: CASSTRQTVYTEAFF
d_gene: -
j_gene: TRBJ1-1
len: 15
abundance: -
v_gene: TRBV5-1

CDR3nt: TGTGCCAGCAGCCGGACAGTCAAGGGCACTGAAGCTTTCTTT
CDR3aa: CASSRTVKGTEAFF
d_gene: -
j_gene: TRBJ1-1
len: 14
abundance: -
v_gene: TRBV5-5

CDR3nt: TGCGCCAGCAGCTTGCAGGGACTAGCCCACAATGAGCAGTTCTTC
CDR3aa: CASSLQGLAHNEQFF
d_gene: TRBD2
j_gene: TRBJ2-1
len: 15
abundance: -
v_gene: TRBV5-1

CDR3nt: TGCGCCAGCAGCCGCATGAACACTAATTCCAACACTGAAGCTTTCTTT
CDR3aa: CASSRMNTNSNTEAFF
d_gene: -
j_gene: TRBJ1-1
len: 16
abundance: -
v_gene: TRBV4-1

CDR3nt: TGTGCCACCAGTGATGGACAGGGGGACGGCAATCAGCCCCAGCATTTT
CDR3aa: CATSDGQGDGNQPQHF
d_gene: TRBD1
j_gene: TRBJ1-5
len: 16
abundance: -
v_gene: TRBV24-1

CDR3nt: TGTGCCGTCAAGGGGGCCTACACTGAAGCTTTCTTT
CDR3aa: CAVKGAYTEAFF
d_gene: TRBD1
j_gene: TRBJ1-1
len: 12
abundance: -
v_gene: TRBV12-3/TRBV12-4

CDR3nt: TGTGCCATCAGCGAAAATAGAGGTAGCGCAGATACGCAGTATTTT
CDR3aa: CAISENRGSADTQYF
d_gene: -
j_gene: TRBJ2-3
len: 15
abundance: -
v_gene: TRBV10-3

CDR3nt: TGTGCCAGCAGCTTTCTAGGGGTGACCAAAAACATTCAGTACTTC
CDR3aa: CASSFLGVTKNIQYF
d_gene: -
j_gene: TRBJ2-4
len: 15
abundance: -
v_gene: TRBV11-3

CDR3nt: TGTGCCTGGAGTACTAGCGTCAATGAGCAGTTCTTC
CDR3aa: CAWSTSVNEQFF
d_gene: TRBD2
j_gene: TRBJ2-1
len: 12
abundance: -
v_gene: TRBV30